Below are 13 T cell receptor beta chains sequenced from a single sample in a study of blood T cell repertoires in COVID-19. TCRdb's table, derived via immunoSEQ multiplex PCR, lists solely in-frame clones and lacks some. The sample holds approximately 220,000 clones, roughly nine tenths seen once. Source material: peripheral blood. The receptors here all came from a woman aged 50 to 65 with acute or convalescent COVID-19.

By share of the sample, this clone is medium-sized. The chain's CDR3 is CAWSVKETGGLYNEQFF. The DNA of the CDR3 is TGTGCCTGGAGTGTAAAGGAGACAGGGGGCCTATACAATGAGCAGTTCTTC. The rearrangement links TRBV30 to TRBJ2-1; 10 nucleotides line up with TRBD1. V dropped 0 bases and J dropped 4; count of bases not matched to a gene: 9. Germline V gives CDR1 GTSNPN, CDR2 SVGIG (reference sequence). The CDR3 is 17 amino acids.

This chain joins TRBV6-2 or TRBV6-3 and TRBJ2-1; the match to TRBD2 covers 7 bases. V gave up 5 bases and J gave up 5 bases; unmatched junction bases: 9. The germline gives CDR1 MNHEY, CDR2 SVGEGT. The CDR3 totals 15 residues. CDR3 region: CASSRGVGPHNEQFF. CDR3 nucleotides: TGTGCCAGCAGTCGGGGGGTAGGCCCACACAATGAGCAGTTCTTC.

V is TRBV29-1 and J is TRBJ1-2; no definite D call. Germline CDR1 SQVTM, CDR2 ANQGSEA. The CDR3 runs to 12 residues. Trimming took 8 bases from V and 2 from J, leaving 12 bases between them. In nucleotides, the CDR3 is TGCAGCTGGTGGGCAGCAAACTATGGCTACACCTTC. Translation gives CSWWAANYGYTF. Variable domain in full (rest from reference TRBV29-1 and TRBJ1-2): SAVISQKPSRDICQRGTSLTIQCQVDSQVTMMFWYRQQPGQSLTLIATANQGSEATYESGFVIDKFPISRPNLTFSTLTVSNMSPEDSSIYLCSWWAANYGYTFGSGTRLTVV.

V usage is TRBV27 and J usage is TRBJ2-7; possible D gene TRBD1, 5 bases. The CDR3 extends over 16 amino acids. V dropped 2 bases and J dropped 3 bases, with 17 bases sitting between them. Germline V CDR1 and CDR2: MNHEY, SMNVEV (reference sequence). The CDR3 DNA sequence: TGTGCCAGCAGTTTACAGGGCAGGCGAGAGTACTACGAGCAGTACTTC. This encodes CASSLQGRREYYEQYF.

This chain connects TRBV19 to TRBJ2-2, with 7 bases lining up with TRBD2. Per the germline V gene, CDR1 is LNHDA and CDR2 is SQIVND (reference sequence). Trimming at V came to 10 bases and at J to 4 bases, leaving 15 bases not matched to a gene. The CDR3 has 16 amino acids. The CDR3 region has the DNA TGTGCCACCGATCGGGGGGTGACAAAATCCACCGGGGAGCTGTTTTTT. It codes for CATDRGVTKSTGELFF. Complete variable domain (other parts from reference TRBV19 and TRBJ2-2): DGGITQSPKYLFRKEGQNVTLSCEQNLNHDAMYWYRQDPGQGLRLIYYSQIVNDFQKGDIAEGYSVSREKKESFPLTVTSAQKNPTAFYLCATDRGVTKSTGELFFGEGSRLTVL.

The chain combines TRBV5-1 with TRBJ2-5; 7 bases align to TRBD2. Germline values: CDR1 SGHRS, CDR2 YFSETQ. V lost 4 bases, J lost 4 bases, and 16 bases stayed unmatched. The length of the CDR3 is 17 residues. CDR3 in amino acids: CASSPPFSGGGAETQYF. For the CDR3, the DNA is TGCGCCAGCAGCCCCCCTTTCTCCGGGGGAGGGGCAGAGACCCAGTACTTC.

This chain joins TRBV28 and TRBJ1-2; D not resolved. This CDR3 has 14 residues. The V end was cut by 2 bases, the J end by 4 bases, with 11 bases between. The V gene's germline CDR1 is MDHEN and CDR2 SYDVKM. CDR3 residues: CASSLNGPLYGYTF. Here the CDR3 DNA reads TGTGCCAGCAGTTTAAACGGTCCCCTCTATGGCTACACCTTC.

The chain couples TRBV30 to TRBJ2-7; 10 bases align to TRBD2. The CDR3 totals 17 residues. The V gene end was trimmed by 3 bases and the J gene end by 4 bases; junction bases not matched to a gene: 15. Germline V gives CDR1 GTSNPN, CDR2 SVGIG (reference sequence). The CDR3 is CAWRPSVGTSVAYEQYF. CDR3 coding DNA: TGTGCCTGGAGACCGTCGGTCGGGACTAGCGTCGCATACGAGCAGTACTTC.

The V gene is TRBV19, the J gene TRBJ1-2; a weak D match, TRBD1 (5 bases). Germline V gives CDR1 LNHDA, CDR2 SQIVND (reference sequence). The CDR3 is 13 residues long. The germline V and J ends were trimmed by 11 bases and 2 bases, with 15 bases remaining between them. CDR3 region: CACQDTGNYGYTF. CDR3 bases: TGTGCCTGCCAGGACACAGGAAACTATGGCTACACCTTC.

This CDR3 reads CASSFANEQYF. CDR3 bases: TGCGCCAGCAGCTTTGCGAACGAGCAGTACTTC. V is TRBV5-1 and J is TRBJ2-7; D uncertain. Germline lookup yields CDR1 SGHRS and CDR2 YFSETQ. V lost 2 bases and J lost 5, with 5 bases in between. This CDR3 is 11 amino acids long.

The chain uses TRBV30 and TRBJ1-1; D call uncertain. V was clipped by 0 bases and J by 11 bases, with 10 bases between them. CDR3 length: 11 amino acids. Germline CDR1 reads GTSNPN; CDR2 reads SVGIG (reference sequence). The chain's CDR3 is CAWSVSTGAFF. The CDR3 bases are TGTGCCTGGAGTGTATCGACGGGGGCTTTCTTT.

The V and J genes are TRBV6-5 and TRBJ2-2; D not certain. The germline CDR1 and CDR2 sequences are MNHEY and SVGAGI. The CDR3 runs 12 residues. V gave up 4 bases and J gave up 6 bases, with 6 bases separating them. CDR3 loop: CASSSLSGELFF. DNA of the CDR3: TGTGCCAGCAGTTCCTTGTCCGGGGAGCTGTTTTTT.

This chain uses TRBV30 with TRBJ1-6; a weak D match, TRBD1 (6 bases). V was pared by 2 bases and J by 8 bases, with 16 bases between. Germline V gives CDR1 GTSNPN, CDR2 SVGIG (reference sequence). The CDR3 is 15 amino acids. CDR3 in DNA: TGTGCCTGGAGTTTAACACAGGGTTCTCATTCACCCCTCCACTTT. As protein: CAWSLTQGSHSPLHF.